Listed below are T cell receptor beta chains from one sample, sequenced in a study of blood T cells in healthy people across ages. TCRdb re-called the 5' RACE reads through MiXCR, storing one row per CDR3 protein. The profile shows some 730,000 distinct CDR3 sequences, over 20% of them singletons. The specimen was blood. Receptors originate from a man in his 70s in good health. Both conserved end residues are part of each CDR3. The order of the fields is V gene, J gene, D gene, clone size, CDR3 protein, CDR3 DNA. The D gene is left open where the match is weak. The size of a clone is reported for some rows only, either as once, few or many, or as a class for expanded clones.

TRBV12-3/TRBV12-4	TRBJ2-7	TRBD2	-	CASSGSGGAYEQYF	TGTGCCAGCAGCGGTAGCGGGGGGGCGTACGAGCAGTACTTC
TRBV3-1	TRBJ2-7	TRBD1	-	CASSLFPNSPGQSCEQYF	TGTGCCAGCAGCCTTTTCCCAAACTCTCCGGGACAGTCCTGCGAGCAGTACTTC
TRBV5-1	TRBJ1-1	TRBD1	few	CASISGTANTEAFF	TGCGCCAGCATCTCAGGGACAGCGAACACTGAAGCTTTCTTT
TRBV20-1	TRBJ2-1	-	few	CSAAVYDEQFF	TGCAGTGCAGCCGTCTATGATGAGCAGTTCTTC
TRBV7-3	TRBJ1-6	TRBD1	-	CASSIQGAYSPLHF	TGTGCCAGCAGCATACAGGGGGCATATTCACCCCTCCACTTT
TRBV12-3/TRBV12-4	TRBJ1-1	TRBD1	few	CASSPTDRGLGTEAFF	TGTGCCAGCAGTCCCACGGACAGGGGGCTGGGCACTGAAGCTTTCTTT
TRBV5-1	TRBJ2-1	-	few	CASTRDPAYFSYNEQFF	TGCGCCAGCACCCGTGACCCAGCGTACTTCTCCTACAATGAGCAGTTCTTC
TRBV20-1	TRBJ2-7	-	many	CSARVRLEGVSYEQYF	TGCAGTGCTAGAGTTCGGTTGGAGGGGGTATCCTACGAGCAGTACTTC
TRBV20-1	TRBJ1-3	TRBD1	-	CSARGGDRSSGNTIYF	TGCAGTGCTAGGGGGGGGGACAGGAGCTCTGGAAACACCATATATTTT
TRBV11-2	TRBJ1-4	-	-	CASSPQDLANEKLFF	TGTGCCAGCAGCCCCCAAGATTTAGCTAATGAAAAACTGTTTTTT
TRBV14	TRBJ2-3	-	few	CASSQGYPTDTQYF	TGTGCCAGCAGCCAGGGCTATCCCACAGATACGCAGTATTTT
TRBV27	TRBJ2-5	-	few	CASSLSSRGLRFF	TGTGCCAGCAGTTTATCGAGTCGGGGGCTCCGATTCTTC
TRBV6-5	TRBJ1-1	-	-	CASLTQGTEAFF	TGTGCCAGCCTAACGCAGGGCACTGAAGCTTTCTTT
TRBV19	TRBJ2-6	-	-	CASSMYVLGANVLTF	TGTGCCAGTAGTATGTATGTTCTTGGGGCCAACGTCCTGACTTTC
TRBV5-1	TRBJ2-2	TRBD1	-	CASSSVTGALITGELFF	TGCGCCAGCAGCTCAGTTACAGGGGCCCTAATCACCGGGGAGCTGTTTTTT
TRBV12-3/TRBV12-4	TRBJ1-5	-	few	CASSHQGPNQPQHF	TGTGCCAGCAGCCACCAGGGTCCCAATCAGCCCCAGCATTTT
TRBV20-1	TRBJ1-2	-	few	CSARSILGYTF	TGCAGTGCTAGATCAATCCTGGGCTACACCTTC
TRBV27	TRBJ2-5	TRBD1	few	CASSLGSGTAETQYF	TGTGCCAGCAGTTTGGGTTCCGGGACAGCAGAGACCCAGTACTTC
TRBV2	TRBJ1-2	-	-	CASSGFQGRDGYTF	TGTGCCAGCAGTGGTTTTCAGGGGCGGGATGGCTACACCTTC
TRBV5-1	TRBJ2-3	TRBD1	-	CASSFRQGFTDTQYF	TGCGCCAGCAGCTTCCGACAGGGGTTTACAGATACGCAGTATTTT
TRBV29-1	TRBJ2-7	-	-	CSVVEGPGEQYF	TGCAGCGTTGTTGAGGGACCTGGGGAGCAGTACTTC
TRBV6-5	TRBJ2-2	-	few	CASTKRGGTGELFF	TGTGCCAGCACCAAGAGAGGGGGGACCGGGGAGCTGTTTTTT
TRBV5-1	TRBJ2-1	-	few	CASSLRDQVDEQFF	TGCGCCAGCAGCTTGAGGGACCAAGTGGATGAGCAGTTCTTC
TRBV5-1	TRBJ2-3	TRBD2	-	CASSRTSGLVTDTQYF	TGCGCCAGCAGCCGGACTAGCGGATTGGTCACAGATACGCAGTATTTT
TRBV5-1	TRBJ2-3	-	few	CASSPRASDTQYF	TGCGCCAGCAGTCCCAGGGCCTCAGATACGCAGTATTTT
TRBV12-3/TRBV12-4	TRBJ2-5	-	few	CASSLARDSPQYF	TGTGCCAGCAGTTTAGCTCGTGACTCACCCCAGTACTTC
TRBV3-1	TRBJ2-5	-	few	CASSQDPLRETQYF	TGTGCCAGCAGCCAAGATCCCTTGAGGGAGACCCAGTACTTC
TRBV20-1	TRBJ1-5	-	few	CSASALRSGQPQHF	TGCAGTGCTAGTGCCCTAAGAAGCGGTCAGCCCCAGCATTTT
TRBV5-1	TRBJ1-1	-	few	CASRGGGRAEAFF	TGCGCCAGCAGAGGTGGAGGGAGGGCTGAAGCTTTCTTT
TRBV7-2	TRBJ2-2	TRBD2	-	CASTKASGRAAGGLFF	TGTGCCAGCACCAAAGCTAGCGGGAGGGCCGCCGGGGGGCTGTTTTTT
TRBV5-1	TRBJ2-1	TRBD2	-	CANSLSGDFNEQFF	TGCGCCAACAGCTTGAGCGGGGACTTTAATGAGCAGTTCTTC
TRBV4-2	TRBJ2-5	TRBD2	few	CASSLSSGEGETQYF	TGTGCCAGCAGCCTTTCAAGCGGGGAGGGGGAGACCCAGTACTTC
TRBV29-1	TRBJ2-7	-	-	CSVRGLGDEQYF	TGCAGCGTTAGGGGATTAGGTGACGAGCAGTACTTC